This is a list of T cell receptor beta chains from one sample in a study of cytomegalovirus exposure and HLA in healthy donors. Sequencing used immunoSEQ multiplex PCR; TCRdb keeps in-frame clones, though not all of them. The data show 150,000 to 200,000 clones, over 75% seen once. The sequenced material came from PBMCs. The receptors were sampled from a woman between 18 and 29 years old in good health and CMV-seronegative. The conserved cysteine and the conserved F or W are not part of the CDR3 here. The size of a clone is reported for some rows only, either as once, few or many, or as a class for expanded clones.

V gene	clone size	J gene	CDR3 protein
TRBV5-5	once	TRBJ2-1	ASTRDRSYNEQF
TRBV28	few	TRBJ1-1	ASSPGDMNTEAF
TRBV6-6	NA	TRBJ2-2	ASSYSRGHGELF
TRBV6-1	NA	TRBJ2-1	ASSELDGGYNEQF
TRBV13	NA	TRBJ2-2	ASRHRETYTGELF
TRBV2	NA	TRBJ2-5	ASSRLAGGPETQY
TRBV29-1	NA	TRBJ2-3	SVGGWERSTDTQY
TRBV7-9	NA	TRBJ1-4	ASSLGGQFNEKLF
TRBV19	once	TRBJ1-1	ASSIRQGRRNTEAF
TRBV25-1	once	TRBJ2-7	ASSDQGEPYEQY
TRBV2	NA	TRBJ2-3	ASSDPFQTDTQY
TRBV30	few	TRBJ1-4	AWLPGGGNEKLF
TRBV5-1	once	TRBJ1-1	ASSLDGPTGSTEAF